The 12 T cell receptor beta chains listed next were all sequenced from one sample in a study of blood T cell repertoires in COVID-19. Assay: immunoSEQ multiplex PCR; the TCRdb copy retains only in-frame clones and omits some. The sample consists of some 200,000 clones, about four fifths of them appearing once. Sequencing was carried out using PBMCs or T cells enriched from blood (not recorded which). Receptors were obtained from a woman aged 40 to 50 with acute COVID-19.

This sequence joins TRBV5-6 and TRBJ1-1; 7 nucleotides match TRBD1. The V segment lost 4 bases and the J segment 2 bases; nucleotides outside the gene matches: 5. Germline loops: CDR1 SGHDT, CDR2 YYEEEE. The CDR3 totals 14 residues. The CDR3 spells CASSAGQANTEAFF. The CDR3 nucleotides read TGTGCCAGCAGCGCTGGACAGGCCAACACTGAAGCTTTCTTT.

This sequence joins TRBV2 and TRBJ1-3; TRBD1 aligns across 7 bases. The V gene end was trimmed by 3 bases and the J gene end by 3 bases; junction bases not matched to a gene: 5. CDR1 and CDR2 from the germline V gene are SNHLY and FYNNEI. The CDR3 loop spans 15 amino acids. The CDR3 reads CASSENRGFGNTIYF. In DNA form, the CDR3 reads TGTGCCAGCAGTGAGAACAGGGGATTTGGAAACACCATATATTTT.

The chain employs TRBV27 and TRBJ2-2, with D possibly matching TRBD2 (6 bases). Germline-derived CDR1 and CDR2 are MNHEY and SMNVEV (reference sequence). The CDR3 contains 15 residues. Deletions cut 3 bases from V and 4 bases from J, with 12 bases between. The CDR3 bases are TGTGCCAGCAGTTTTCCAGGGACTGGCACCGGGGAGCTGTTTTTT. Amino acid sequence: CASSFPGTGTGELFF.

V gene TRBV5-1 combines with J gene TRBJ2-7; tentative D call: TRBD1 (6 bases). Germline V CDR1 and CDR2: SGHRS, YFSETQ. V was trimmed by 0 bases and J by 6 bases, leaving 13 bases between them. CDR3 size: 14 residues. The CDR3 protein is CASSLAAGAGEQYF. The CDR3 DNA reads TGCGCCAGCAGCTTGGCGGCAGGGGCCGGCGAGCAGTACTTC.

This chain's CDR3 is CASSLKSPGGNTEAFF. For the CDR3, the DNA is TGTGCCAGCAGCCTAAAATCCCCGGGGGGGAACACTGAAGCTTTCTTT. The chain has TRBV16 and TRBJ1-1, with TRBD1 as a possible D gene (5 bases). Deletions cut 4 bases from V and 1 base from J, with 16 bases between. CDR1 and CDR2 (germline): KGHSY, FQNENV. The CDR3 is 16 residues long.

The chain is built from TRBV6-4 and TRBJ1-5; D remains unclear. V was cut by 0 bases and J by 0 bases, with 9 bases left in between. This CDR3 contains 16 residues. The germline gives CDR1 MRHNA, CDR2 SNTAGT. The CDR3: CASSDSRRYSNQPQHF. The DNA of the CDR3 is TGTGCCAGCAGTGACTCTAGGAGGTATAGCAATCAGCCCCAGCATTTT.

The chain is built from TRBV28 and TRBJ1-5, with no clear D. The germline V gene has CDR1 MDHEN and CDR2 SYDVKM. With 2 bases removed from V and 0 bases from J, the gap between germline ends came to 5 bases. This CDR3 region has 14 residues. This CDR3 is CASSLSLSNQPQHF. The CDR3 nucleotides read TGTGCCAGCAGTTTAAGCCTTAGCAATCAGCCCCAGCATTTT.

This clone was counted a single time. The rearrangement uses TRBV7-2 and TRBJ2-1; TRBD2 aligns across 10 bases. The CDR3 is 15 residues long. Germline trimming cut 5 bases from V and 2 bases from J; bases unmatched to any gene: 3. Germline CDR1 reads SGHTA; CDR2 reads FQGNSA. The CDR3 DNA is TGTGCCAGCAGCGAAGCGGGAGGGCCCTACAATGAGCAGTTCTTC. As protein: CASSEAGGPYNEQFF. Based on the CDR3 plus reference TRBV7-2 and TRBJ2-1, the full variable domain is GAGVSQSPSNKVTEKGKDVELRCDPISGHTALYWYRQSLGQGLEFLIYFQGNSAPDKSGLPSDRFSAERTGGSVSTLTIQRTQQEDSAVYLCASSEAGGPYNEQFFGPGTRLTVL.

The CDR3 nucleotides are TGCGCCAGCAGCCACCGACAGGGGGATACAGATACGCAGTATTTT. Protein: CASSHRQGDTDTQYF. The chain has TRBV5-1 and TRBJ2-3, with 9 bases lining up with TRBD1. V lost 4 bases and J lost 3; bases outside the gene matches: 6. This CDR3 is built from 15 residues. The germline V gene has CDR1 SGHRS and CDR2 YFSETQ.

This rearrangement joins TRBV6-5 to TRBJ2-3; the D gene is possibly TRBD1 (6 bases). This CDR3 has 14 amino acids. Germline V gene lookup returns CDR1 MNHEY and CDR2 SVGAGI. Trimming removed 6 bases at V and 3 bases at J, with 13 bases between. The CDR3 region has the DNA TGTGCCAGCAGGCCACAGGGCGGGACAGATACGCAGTATTTT. It specifies CASRPQGGTDTQYF.

The V call is TRBV28, the J call TRBJ2-7; a possible D gene is TRBD2 (5 bases). Per germline, CDR1 MDHEN and CDR2 SYDVKM. CDR3 size: 16 residues. The V end was cut by 3 bases, the J end by 3 bases, with 18 bases between. The CDR3, as DNA: TGTGCCAGCAGTTTGGCGGGTCCAGGAAAAGACTACGAGCAGTACTTC. Amino acid sequence: CASSLAGPGKDYEQYF.

This clone was detected once. The gene calls are TRBV7-8 and TRBJ2-2, with 14 bases aligning to TRBD2. V lost 5 bases, J lost 2 bases, and 10 bases stayed unmatched. CDR3 size: 19 residues. The germline gives CDR1 SGHVS, CDR2 FQNEAQ. The CDR3 sequence is CASSLRTSGGSINTGELFF. The CDR3 nucleotides read TGTGCCAGCAGCCTTAGGACTAGCGGGGGGTCTATAAACACCGGGGAGCTGTTTTTT.